The clone carrying this T cell receptor beta chain was counted only a few times. No antigen is known for it. The sample comes from a study of early T cells in non-severe SARS-CoV-2 infection. Study-level findings and limits: Clonotype matching in VDJdb favored anti-spike CD8 responses and did not capture private and CD4 specificities.

CDR1 and CDR2 from the germline V gene are GTSNPN and SVGIG (reference sequence). V was trimmed by 0 bases and J by 1 base, leaving 8 bases between them. The CDR3 loop spans 14 amino acids. One entry per CDR3 protein, called by TCRdb with MiXCR from the 5' RACE reads. This table holds tens of thousands of distinct CDR3 sequences, 11% found once. This chain connects TRBV30 to TRBJ2-3; the D gene is possibly TRBD2 (5 bases). This TCR came from an adult who was a healthcare worker with PCR-confirmed SARS-CoV-2 infection or an uninfected control (not recorded which). Sequenced material: whole blood. Here the CDR3 DNA reads TGTGCCTGGAGTGTACGGGGAGGCACAGATACGCAGTATTTT. It specifies CAWSVRGGTDTQYF.